This T cell receptor (beta chain) stems from a study of a mutant IDH1 vaccine in newly diagnosed glioma. Specified time point: baseline, week 1 (first vaccination visit). Specified treatment: pre-vaccination baseline after standard-of-care therapy. The CDR3 is made up of 12 amino acids. Germline CDR1 is SGHTA and CDR2 is FQGNSA. Trimming took 0 bases from V and 4 from J, leaving 3 bases between them. The protocol was immunoSEQ multiplex PCR, while the TCRdb copy is restricted to in-frame clones and leaves out a portion. The sample lists over 55,000 clones, around four fifths occurring once. The genes are TRBV7-2 and TRBJ1-2; no clear D gene. Sequenced material: peripheral blood mononuclear cells (PBMCs), taken from a glioma patient treated with radiotherapy, temozolomide or both. The TCR sequence derives from a woman between 18 and 29 years old with glioma. Some clones in this sample may be carry-over from other donors' samples. In DNA, the CDR3 is TGTGCCAGCAGCTTAGCGGTCTATGGCTACACCTTC. This sequence encodes CASSLAVYGYTF.